This TCR beta chain was recorded in a study of blood T cell repertoires in COVID-19 (dated by TCRdb to 2018 to 2020). About the investigation overall: Collaborator samples came from the United States, Italy and Spain and covered acute and convalescent phases of COVID-19. The material from the prospective study consisted of cDNA or gDNA derived from T cells, B-cell-depleted T cells, or PBMCs. The dataset comprised deeply sampled blood TCRbeta repertoires from subjects exposed to, actively infected with, or recovered from COVID-19. The repertoires were made available in a free public database intended to serve as a resource for research on the immune response to SARS-CoV-2. Samples came from the ongoing ImmuneRACE study (first 160 participants) plus 1,254 subjects from 6 global collaborators. The sample metadata nearly always contained a de-identified subject ID, COVID-19 status, age in years and sex. Where available, HLA class I and class II types were obtained from metadata supplied by the sample provider rather than from assay-based typing.

Another Seattle source contributed samples from volunteer blood donors who had recovered from COVID-19. The collaborating institutions used their own protocols to collect whole blood in K2EDTA tubes. For TCRbeta analysis, collaborator samples were shipped as frozen whole blood, as isolated PBMCs, or as DNA extracted from either sample type. On this clone: No antigen is known for it. Qualities for individual bases were not recorded, and no much larger clone is one base off.

Broader findings and caveats from the paper: The quantity of clinical and demographic metadata differed by source and by participant and was supplied without curation.

The immunoSEQ Assay, a bias-controlled multiplex PCR, was used to amplify TCRbeta CDR3 regions from genomic DNA. As for the original processing: The number of nucleated cells in each sample was estimated from the amplification of reference gene primers within the assay. Sequence reads were collapsed and filtered to measure the absolute abundance of every unique TCRbeta CDR3 rearrangement. For each sample, productive Simpson clonality was calculated by taking the square root of Simpson's diversity index across productive rearrangements. Here the immuneACCESS table is served through TCRdb, limited to in-frame sequences with V and J called. Missing clones are a known gap in these copies; in checked studies unresolved V genes cover under half, and the rest lacks a known reason. The D gene and trimming were derived from the DNA, and the V and J assignments and clone size from that table. Present in this sample are around 230,000 clones, 86% of which were seen just once. Over 2% of the sample is in the top ten clones.

CDR1 and CDR2, looked up from the germline V gene, are SNHLY and FYNNEI. The CDR3, cysteine through phenylalanine, is 13 amino acids long. Kept here is only the CDR3 DNA, which spans 39 bases and is read in frame from base 1. The V and J ends are trimmed by 7 bases and 1 base, leaving 8 bases between them. Recombination linked TRBV2 to TRBJ1-5, with TRBD1 perhaps the D gene, on 5 matching bases. Material for sequencing was peripheral blood. The clonotype comes from a man aged 30-40 years who had recovered from COVID-19. In nucleotides, the sequence is TGTGCCAGCAAGCAGGGAAGCAATCAGCCCCAGCATTTT. It encodes CASKQGSNQPQHF.